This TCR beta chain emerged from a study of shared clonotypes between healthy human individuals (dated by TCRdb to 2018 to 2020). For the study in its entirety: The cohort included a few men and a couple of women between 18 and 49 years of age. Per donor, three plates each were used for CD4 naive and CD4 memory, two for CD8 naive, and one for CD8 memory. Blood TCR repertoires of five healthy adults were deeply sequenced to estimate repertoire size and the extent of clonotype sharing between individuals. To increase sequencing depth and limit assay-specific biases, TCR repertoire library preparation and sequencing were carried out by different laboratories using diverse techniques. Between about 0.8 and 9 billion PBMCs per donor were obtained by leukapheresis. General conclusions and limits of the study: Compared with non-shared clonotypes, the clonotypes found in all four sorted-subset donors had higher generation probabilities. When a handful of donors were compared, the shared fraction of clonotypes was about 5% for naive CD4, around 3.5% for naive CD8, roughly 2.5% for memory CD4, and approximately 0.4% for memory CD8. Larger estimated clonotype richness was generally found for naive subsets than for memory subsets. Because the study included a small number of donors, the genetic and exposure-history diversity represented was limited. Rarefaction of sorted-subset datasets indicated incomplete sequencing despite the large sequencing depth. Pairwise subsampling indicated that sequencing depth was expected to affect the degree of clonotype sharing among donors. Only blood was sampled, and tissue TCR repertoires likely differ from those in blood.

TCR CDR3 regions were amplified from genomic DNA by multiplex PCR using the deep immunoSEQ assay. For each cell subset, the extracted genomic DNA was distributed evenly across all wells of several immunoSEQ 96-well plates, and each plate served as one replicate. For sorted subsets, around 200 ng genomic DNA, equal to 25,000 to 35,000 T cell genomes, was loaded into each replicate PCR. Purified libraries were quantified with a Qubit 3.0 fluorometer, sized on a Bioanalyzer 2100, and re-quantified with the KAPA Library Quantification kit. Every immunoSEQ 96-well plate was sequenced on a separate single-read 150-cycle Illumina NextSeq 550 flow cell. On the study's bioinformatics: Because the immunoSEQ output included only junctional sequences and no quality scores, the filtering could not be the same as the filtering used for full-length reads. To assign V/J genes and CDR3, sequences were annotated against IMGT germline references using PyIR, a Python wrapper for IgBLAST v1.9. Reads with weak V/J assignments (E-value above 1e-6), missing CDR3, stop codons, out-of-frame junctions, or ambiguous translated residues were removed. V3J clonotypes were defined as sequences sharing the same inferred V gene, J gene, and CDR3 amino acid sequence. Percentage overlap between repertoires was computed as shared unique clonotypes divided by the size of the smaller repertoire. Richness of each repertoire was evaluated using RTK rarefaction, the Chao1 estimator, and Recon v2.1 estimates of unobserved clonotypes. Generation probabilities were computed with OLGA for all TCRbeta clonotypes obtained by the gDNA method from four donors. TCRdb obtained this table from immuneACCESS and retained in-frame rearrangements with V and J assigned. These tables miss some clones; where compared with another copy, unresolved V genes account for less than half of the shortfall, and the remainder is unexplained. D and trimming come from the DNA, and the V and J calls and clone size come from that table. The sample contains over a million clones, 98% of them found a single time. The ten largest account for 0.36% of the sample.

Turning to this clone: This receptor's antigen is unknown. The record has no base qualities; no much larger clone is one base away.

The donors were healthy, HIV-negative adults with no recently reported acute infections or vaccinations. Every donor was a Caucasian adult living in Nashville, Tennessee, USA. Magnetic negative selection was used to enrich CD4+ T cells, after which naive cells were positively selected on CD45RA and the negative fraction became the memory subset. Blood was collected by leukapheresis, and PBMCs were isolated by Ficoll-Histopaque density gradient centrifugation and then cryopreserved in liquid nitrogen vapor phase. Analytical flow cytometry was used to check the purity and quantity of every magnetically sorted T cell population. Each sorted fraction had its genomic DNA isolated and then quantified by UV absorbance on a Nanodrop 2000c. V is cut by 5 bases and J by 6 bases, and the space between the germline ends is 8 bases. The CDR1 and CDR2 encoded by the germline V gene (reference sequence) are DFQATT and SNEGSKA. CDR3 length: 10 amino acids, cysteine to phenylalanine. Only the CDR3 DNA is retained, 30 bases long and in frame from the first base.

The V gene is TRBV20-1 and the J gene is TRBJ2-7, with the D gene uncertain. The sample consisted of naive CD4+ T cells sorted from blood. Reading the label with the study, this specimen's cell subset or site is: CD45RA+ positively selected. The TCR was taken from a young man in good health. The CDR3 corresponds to CSAGPAEQYF. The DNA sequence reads TGCAGTGCTGGGCCAGCCGAGCAGTACTTC.